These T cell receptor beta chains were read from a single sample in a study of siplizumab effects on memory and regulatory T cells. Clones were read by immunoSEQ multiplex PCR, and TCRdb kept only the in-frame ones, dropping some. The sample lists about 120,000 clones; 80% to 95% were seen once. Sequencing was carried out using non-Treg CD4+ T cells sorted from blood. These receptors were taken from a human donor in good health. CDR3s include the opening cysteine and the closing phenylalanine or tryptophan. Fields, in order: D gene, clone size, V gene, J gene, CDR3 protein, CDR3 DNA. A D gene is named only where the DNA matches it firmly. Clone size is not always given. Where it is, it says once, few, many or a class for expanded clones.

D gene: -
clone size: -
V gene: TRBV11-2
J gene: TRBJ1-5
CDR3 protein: CASSLKYGDRASNQPQHF
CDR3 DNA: TGTGCCAGCAGCTTAAAGTACGGGGATAGGGCTAGCAATCAGCCCCAGCATTTT

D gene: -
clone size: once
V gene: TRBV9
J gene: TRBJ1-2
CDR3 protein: CASSVGYRDYGYTF
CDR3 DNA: TGTGCCAGCAGCGTAGGATATCGGGACTATGGCTACACCTTC

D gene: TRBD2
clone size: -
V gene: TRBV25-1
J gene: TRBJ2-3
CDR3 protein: CASSERAGGSTDTQYF
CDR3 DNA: TGTGCCAGCAGTGAGAGAGCGGGGGGATCCACAGATACGCAGTATTTT

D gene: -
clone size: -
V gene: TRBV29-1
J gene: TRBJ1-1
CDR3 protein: CSVEGGAAEAFF
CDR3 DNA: TGCAGCGTTGAAGGGGGGGCGGCCGAAGCTTTCTTT

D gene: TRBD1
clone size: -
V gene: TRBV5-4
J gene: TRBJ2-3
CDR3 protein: CASSLADRGLDTQYF
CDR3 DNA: TGTGCCAGCAGCTTGGCGGACAGGGGATTGGATACGCAGTATTTT

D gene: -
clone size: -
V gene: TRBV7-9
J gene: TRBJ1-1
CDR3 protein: CASSLRTLNTEAFF
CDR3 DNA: TGTGCCAGCAGCCTCAGAACATTGAACACTGAAGCTTTCTTT

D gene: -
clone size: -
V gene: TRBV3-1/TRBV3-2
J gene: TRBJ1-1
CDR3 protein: CATRPEAFF
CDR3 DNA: TGTGCCACCCGTCCTGAAGCTTTCTTT

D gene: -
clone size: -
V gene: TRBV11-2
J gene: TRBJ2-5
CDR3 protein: CASSADPGSQETQYF
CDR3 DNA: TGTGCCAGCAGCGCGGACCCCGGCAGCCAAGAGACCCAGTACTTC

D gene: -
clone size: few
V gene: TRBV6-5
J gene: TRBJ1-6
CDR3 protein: CASSRTENSPLHF
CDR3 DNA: TGTGCCAGCAGCAGGACAGAGAATTCACCCCTCCACTTT

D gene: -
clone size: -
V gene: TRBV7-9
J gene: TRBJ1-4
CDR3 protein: CASSPLETKLFF
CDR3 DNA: TGTGCCAGCAGTCCGTTGGAGACAAAACTGTTTTTT

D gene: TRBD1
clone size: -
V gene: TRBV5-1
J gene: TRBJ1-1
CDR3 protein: CASSSTDRPGTGKAFF
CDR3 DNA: TGCGCCAGCAGCTCGACCGACCGTCCCGGGACAGGGAAAGCTTTCTTT

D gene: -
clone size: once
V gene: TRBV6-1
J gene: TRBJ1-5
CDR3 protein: CASSKQGRNQPQHF
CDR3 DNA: TGTGCCAGCAGTAAGCAGGGGCGCAATCAGCCCCAGCATTTT

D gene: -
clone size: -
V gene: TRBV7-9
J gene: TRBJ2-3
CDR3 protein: CASSLTRGLADTQYF
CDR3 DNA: TGTGCCAGCAGCTTAACGAGGGGATTGGCAGATACGCAGTATTTT

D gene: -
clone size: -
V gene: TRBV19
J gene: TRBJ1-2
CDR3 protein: CASTNLGSGGYTF
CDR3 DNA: TGTGCCAGTACCAACTTGGGGAGCGGGGGCTACACCTTC

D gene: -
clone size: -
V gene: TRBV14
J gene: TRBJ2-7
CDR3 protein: CASSTQGYEQYF
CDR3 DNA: TGTGCCAGCAGCACGCAAGGGTACGAGCAGTACTTC

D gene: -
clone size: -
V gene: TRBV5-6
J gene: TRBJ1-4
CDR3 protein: CASSSLGKLFF
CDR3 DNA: TGTGCCAGCAGCTCCCTGGGGAAACTGTTTTTT

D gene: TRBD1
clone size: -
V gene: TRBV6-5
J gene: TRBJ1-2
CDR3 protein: CASGSLDRAHGYTF
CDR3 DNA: TGTGCCAGCGGTTCCCTGGACAGGGCGCATGGCTACACCTTC

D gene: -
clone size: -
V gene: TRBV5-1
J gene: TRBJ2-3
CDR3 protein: CASSGRRLGPDTQYF
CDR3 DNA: TGCGCCAGCAGCGGCCGGCGACTAGGACCAGATACGCAGTATTTT

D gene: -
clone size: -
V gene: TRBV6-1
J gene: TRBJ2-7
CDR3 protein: CASSEGPYEQYF
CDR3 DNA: TGTGCCAGCAGTGAAGGGCCCTACGAGCAGTACTTC

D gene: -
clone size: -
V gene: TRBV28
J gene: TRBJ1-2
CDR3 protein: CASRFIESRGRTF
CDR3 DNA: TGTGCCAGCAGATTTATAGAATCGAGAGGGAGGACCTTC

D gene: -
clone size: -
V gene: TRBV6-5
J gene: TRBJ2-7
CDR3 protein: CASTANRVEQYF
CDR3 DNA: TGTGCCAGCACCGCCAACAGGGTGGAGCAGTACTTC

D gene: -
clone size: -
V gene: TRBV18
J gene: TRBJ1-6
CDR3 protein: CASSPIDSPLHF
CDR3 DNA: TGTGCCAGCTCACCAATCGATTCACCCCTCCACTTT

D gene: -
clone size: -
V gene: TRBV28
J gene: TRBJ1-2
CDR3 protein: CASRDSTMDGYTF
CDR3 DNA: TGTGCCAGCCGAGACTCTACAATGGATGGCTACACCTTC

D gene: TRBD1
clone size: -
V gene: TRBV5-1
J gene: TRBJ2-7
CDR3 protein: CASSLGDSIGEQYF
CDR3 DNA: TGCGCCAGCAGCTTGGGGGACAGTATCGGGGAGCAGTACTTC

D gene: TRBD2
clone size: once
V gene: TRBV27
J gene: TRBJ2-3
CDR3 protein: CASSIYTSGVGDTQYF
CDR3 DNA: TGTGCCAGCAGCATCTACACTAGCGGGGTGGGGGATACGCAGTATTTT

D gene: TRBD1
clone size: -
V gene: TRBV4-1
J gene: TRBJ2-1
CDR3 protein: CASSQVGTASYNEQFF
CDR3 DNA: TGCGCCAGCAGCCAAGTAGGGACAGCCTCCTACAATGAGCAGTTCTTC

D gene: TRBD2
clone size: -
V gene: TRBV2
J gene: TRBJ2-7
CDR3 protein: CASGIIAGGPHEQYF
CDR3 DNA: TGTGCCAGCGGAATCATAGCGGGGGGGCCCCACGAGCAGTACTTC

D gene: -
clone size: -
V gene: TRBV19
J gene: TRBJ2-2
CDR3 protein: CASSVPSGSTGELFF
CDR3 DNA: TGTGCCAGTAGTGTACCATCAGGATCTACCGGGGAGCTGTTTTTT

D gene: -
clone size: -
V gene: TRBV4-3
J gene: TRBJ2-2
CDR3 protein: CASSQDKGTGELFF
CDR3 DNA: TGCGCCAGCAGCCAAGACAAGGGAACCGGGGAGCTGTTTTTT

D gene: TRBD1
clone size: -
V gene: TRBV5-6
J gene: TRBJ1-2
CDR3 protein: CASSLVGQGYGYTF
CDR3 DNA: TGTGCCAGCAGCTTGGTTGGACAGGGCTATGGCTACACCTTC

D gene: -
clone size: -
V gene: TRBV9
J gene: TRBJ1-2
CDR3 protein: CASSAWTEGDGYTF
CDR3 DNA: TGTGCCAGCAGCGCCTGGACGGAGGGGGATGGCTACACCTTC

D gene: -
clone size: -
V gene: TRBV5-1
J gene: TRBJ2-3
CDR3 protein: CASSSATPDTQYF
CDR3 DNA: TGCGCCAGCAGTTCGGCCACACCGGATACGCAGTATTTT

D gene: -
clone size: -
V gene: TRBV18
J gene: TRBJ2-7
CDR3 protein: CASSSAELTYEQYF
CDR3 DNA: TGTGCCAGCTCGAGCGCAGAGTTGACTTACGAGCAGTACTTC

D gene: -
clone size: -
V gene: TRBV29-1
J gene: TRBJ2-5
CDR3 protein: CSVERMGKPQQETQYF
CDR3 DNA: TGCAGCGTTGAAAGGATGGGAAAGCCCCAACAGGAGACCCAGTACTTC

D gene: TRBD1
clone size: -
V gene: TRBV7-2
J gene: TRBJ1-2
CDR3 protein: CASSLGQGASYGYTF
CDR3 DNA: TGTGCCAGCAGCTTAGGGCAGGGGGCTTCCTATGGCTACACCTTC

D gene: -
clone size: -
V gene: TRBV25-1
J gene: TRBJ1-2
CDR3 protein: CASSHRVAGYTF
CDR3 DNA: TGTGCCAGCAGCCACAGGGTGGCTGGCTACACCTTC

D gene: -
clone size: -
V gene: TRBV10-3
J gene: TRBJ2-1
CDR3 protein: CAISEISEGGEQFF
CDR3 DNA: TGTGCCATCAGTGAGATTAGCGAGGGCGGCGAGCAGTTCTTC

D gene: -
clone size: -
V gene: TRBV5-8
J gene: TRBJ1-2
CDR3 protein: CASSPGLLGPGYTF
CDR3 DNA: TGTGCCAGCAGCCCCGGACTACTTGGGCCTGGCTACACCTTC

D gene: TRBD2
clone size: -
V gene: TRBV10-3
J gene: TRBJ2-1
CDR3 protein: CAISESGSRASGGIYNEQFF
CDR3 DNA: TGTGCCATCAGTGAGTCCGGGAGTCGGGCTAGCGGGGGGATTTACAATGAGCAGTTCTTC

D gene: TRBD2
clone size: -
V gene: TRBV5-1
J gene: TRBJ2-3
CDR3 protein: CASSLRTSGGLDTQYF
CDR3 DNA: TGCGCCAGCAGCCTCCGGACTAGCGGGGGGCTAGATACGCAGTATTTT

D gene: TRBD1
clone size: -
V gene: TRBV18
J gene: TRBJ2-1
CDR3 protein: CASSPTGPSYNEQFF
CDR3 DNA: TGTGCCAGCTCACCGACAGGGCCCTCCTACAATGAGCAGTTCTTC

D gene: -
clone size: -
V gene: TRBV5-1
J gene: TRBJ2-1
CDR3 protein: CASSLTLGVPWNEQFF
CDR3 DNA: TGCGCCAGCAGCTTGACGTTGGGGGTTCCTTGGAATGAGCAGTTCTTC

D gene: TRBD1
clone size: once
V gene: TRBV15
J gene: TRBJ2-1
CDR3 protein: CATSRDGPELWGQTAQFF
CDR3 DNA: TGTGCCACCAGCAGAGATGGGCCCGAATTGTGGGGACAGACAGCGCAGTTCTTC

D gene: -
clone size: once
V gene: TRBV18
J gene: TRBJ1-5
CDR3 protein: CASSPRGQPQHF
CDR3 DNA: TGTGCCAGCTCACCACGCGGCCAGCCCCAGCATTTT

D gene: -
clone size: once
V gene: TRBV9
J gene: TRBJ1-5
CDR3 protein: CASSGGGTTNNQPQHF
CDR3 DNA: TGTGCCAGCAGCGGCGGCGGGACAACAAACAATCAGCCCCAGCATTTT

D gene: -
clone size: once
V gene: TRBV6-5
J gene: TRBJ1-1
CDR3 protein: CASKNRDGEAFF
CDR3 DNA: TGTGCCAGCAAAAACCGGGACGGTGAAGCTTTCTTT

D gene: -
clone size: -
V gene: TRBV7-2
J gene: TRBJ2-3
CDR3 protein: CASSLGGLTDTQYF
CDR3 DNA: TGTGCCAGCAGCTTAGGGGGTTTAACAGATACGCAGTATTTT

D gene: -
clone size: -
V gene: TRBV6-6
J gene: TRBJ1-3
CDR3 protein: CASSYAVLDTIYF
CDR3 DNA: TGTGCCAGCAGTTACGCGGTTCTGGACACCATATATTTT

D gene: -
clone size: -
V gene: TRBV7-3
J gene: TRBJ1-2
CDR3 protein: CASSLLGNYGYTF
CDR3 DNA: TGTGCCAGCAGCTTACTCGGCAACTATGGCTACACCTTC

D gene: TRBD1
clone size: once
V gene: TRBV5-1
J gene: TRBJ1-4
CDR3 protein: CASSPGQGNEKLFF
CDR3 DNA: TGCGCCAGCAGCCCGGGACAGGGGAATGAAAAACTGTTTTTT

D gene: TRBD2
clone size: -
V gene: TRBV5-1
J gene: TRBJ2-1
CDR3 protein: CASSGLGTSSYNEQFF
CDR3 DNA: TGCGCCAGTTCGGGACTGGGGACTAGCTCCTACAATGAGCAGTTCTTC